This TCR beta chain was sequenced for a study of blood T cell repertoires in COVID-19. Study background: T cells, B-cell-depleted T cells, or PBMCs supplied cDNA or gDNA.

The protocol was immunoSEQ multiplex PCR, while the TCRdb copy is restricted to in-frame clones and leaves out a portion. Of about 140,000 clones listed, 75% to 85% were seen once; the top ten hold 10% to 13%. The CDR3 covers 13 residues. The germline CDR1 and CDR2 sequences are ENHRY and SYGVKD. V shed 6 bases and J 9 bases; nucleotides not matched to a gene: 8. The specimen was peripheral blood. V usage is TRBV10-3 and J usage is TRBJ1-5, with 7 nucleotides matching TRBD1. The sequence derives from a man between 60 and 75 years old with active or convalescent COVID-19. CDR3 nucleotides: TGTGCCATCAGCGACAGGGAAGGGGGGCCCCAGCATTTT. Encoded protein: CAISDREGGPQHF.